The TCR beta chain under discussion was sequenced for a study of naive CD8 T cells in extremely preterm neonates. Broader study findings: Preterm infants showed shorter CDR3s, fewer N additions and less trimming than older groups. Shared CDR3 nucleotide sequences: preterm 2.5% to 3%, term roughly 0.4%, children about 0.03%, adults 0.01%. Compared with all age groups, preterm neonates showed less repertoire richness.

TCRdb keeps only in-frame clones here, not all; method: immunoSEQ multiplex PCR. The repertoire holds under 7,000 clones, with 98% as singletons. Elective cesarean births at roughly 37-43 weeks, without labor or membrane rupture, supplied the cord blood. Concerning this clone itself: Its cognate antigen is unknown.

The TCR sequence derives from a newborn in good health. Sample: naive CD8+ T cells from cord blood.

CDR3 protein: CASSLEGISTDTQYF. CDR3 DNA: TGTGCCAGCAGCCTGGAGGGGATCAGCACAGATACGCAGTATTTT. This chain joins TRBV9 and TRBJ2-3, with TRBD2 as a possible D gene (6 bases). This CDR3 spans 15 amino acids. Trimming removed 4 bases from V and 0 bases from J, with 12 bases in between. Germline CDR1 is SGDLS and CDR2 is YYNGEE. The full variable domain, in which reference TRBV9 and TRBJ2-3 provide the parts outside the CDR3, is DSGVTQTPKHLITATGQRVTLRCSPRSGDLSVYWYQQSLDQGLQFLIQYYNGEERAKGNILERFSAQQFPDLHSELNLSSLELGDSALYFCASSLEGISTDTQYFGPGTRLTVL.